This T cell receptor (beta chain) was sequenced during a study of response to subunit inactivated influenza vaccine. Study results and caveats: Each seasonal flu vaccination may recruit only limited new T cells, authors suggested.

MiXCR was run by TCRdb on the RT-PCR reads, yielding one entry per CDR3 protein. The data hold hundreds of thousands of distinct CDR3 sequences, with around 15% observed a single time. This clonotype was seen only a few times. Its specificity is not known. The germline CDR1 and CDR2 sequences are SGHKS and YYEKEE (reference sequence). There are 16 residues in the CDR3. Trimming removed 4 bases at V and 0 bases at J, with 17 bases between. This receptor was obtained from a man aged 50-59 years who received an inactivated influenza vaccine. The chain uses TRBV5-5 and TRBJ2-7; either TRBD1 or TRBD2 may fit D (6 bases each). The specimen comprised PBMCs from blood, sampled roughly 15 days before vaccination. The CDR3 region is CASSAGQERTSYEQYF. CDR3 in DNA: TGTGCCAGCAGCGCGGGACAAGAGCGGACCTCCTACGAGCAGTACTTC. Full variable domain (outside the CDR3, taken from reference TRBV5-5 and TRBJ2-7): DAGVTQSPTHLIKTRGQQVTLRCSPISGHKSVSWYQQVLGQGPQFIFQYYEKEERGRGNFPDRFSARQFPNYSSELNVNALLLGDSALYLCASSAGQERTSYEQYFGPGTRLTVT.